This T cell receptor beta chain stems from a study of shared clonotypes between healthy human individuals (TCRdb year 2020). In the study overall: A couple of women and three men aged 18 to 49 years were included in the cohort. The study deeply sequenced blood TCR repertoires of five healthy adults to estimate repertoire size and the extent of clonotype sharing between individuals. Between about 0.94 and 8.9 billion PBMCs per donor were obtained by leukapheresis. Per donor, three plates each were used for CD4 naive and CD4 memory, two for CD8 naive, and one for CD8 memory. To increase sequencing depth and limit assay-specific biases, TCR repertoire library preparation and sequencing were carried out by different laboratories using diverse techniques.

As to this clone: Its antigen remains unidentified. Per-base qualities were not stored, and no clone one base away is much larger.

Overall results and qualifications from the work: Only blood was sampled, and tissue TCR repertoires likely differ from those in blood. Sharing across several donors was observed for about 4.8% of naive CD4, under 4% of naive CD8, 2% to 2.5% of memory CD4, and roughly 0.43% of memory CD8 clonotypes. Even with the large sequencing depth, rarefaction of the sorted-subset datasets indicated that sequencing was incomplete. Compared with non-shared clonotypes, the clonotypes found in all four sorted-subset donors had higher generation probabilities. Pairwise subsampling led to the expectation that sequencing depth would affect the degree of clonotype sharing among donors. Estimated clonotype richness was generally larger for naive than for memory subsets. The small number of donors limited the genetic and exposure-history diversity represented.

The CDR3 sequence holds 12 residues, the cysteine and phenylalanine included. The read is trimmed to its CDR3 DNA, 36 bases read in frame from base 1. The germline ends are 8 bases apart after V is trimmed by 5 bases and J by 0 bases. CDR1 and CDR2, looked up from the germline V gene, are SQVTM and ANQGSEA. TCR CDR3 regions were amplified from genomic DNA by multiplex PCR using the deep immunoSEQ assay. Genomic DNA extracted from each cell subset was distributed evenly over all wells of several immunoSEQ 96-well plates, and each plate served as one replicate. For sorted subsets, each replicate PCR was loaded with roughly 200 ng genomic DNA, equivalent to 25,000 to 35,000 T cell genomes. Purified libraries were quantified with a Qubit 3.0 fluorometer, sized on a Bioanalyzer 2100, and re-quantified with the KAPA Library Quantification kit. Every immunoSEQ 96-well plate was sequenced on a dedicated single-read 150-cycle Illumina NextSeq 550 flow cell. The authors' pipeline ran thus. Because the immunoSEQ output included only junctional sequences and no quality scores, the filtering could not be the same as the filtering used for full-length reads. Sequences were annotated with PyIR, a Python wrapper for IgBLAST v1.9, and V/J genes and CDR3 were assigned using IMGT germline references. Reads with weak V/J assignments (E-value above 1e-6), missing CDR3, stop codons, out-of-frame junctions, or ambiguous translated residues were removed. V3J clonotypes were defined by identical inferred V gene, J gene, and CDR3 amino acid sequence. Percentage overlap between repertoires was calculated by dividing the number of shared unique clonotypes by the size of the smaller repertoire. Repertoire richness was assessed with RTK rarefaction, the Chao1 estimator, and Recon v2.1 estimates of unobserved clonotypes. Generation probabilities were computed with OLGA for all TCRbeta clonotypes obtained by the gDNA method from several donors. Here the immuneACCESS table is served through TCRdb, limited to in-frame sequences with V and J called. Missing clones are a known gap in these copies; in checked studies unresolved V genes cover under half, and the rest lacks a known reason. The DNA gave D and trimming, while V, J and clone size come from that table. The sample records under 2,500,000 clones, approximately 96% of which are singletons. The biggest ten clones account for over 0.1% of the sample.

Donors were healthy HIV-negative adults with no recently reported acute infections or vaccinations. Only Caucasian adults living in Nashville, Tennessee, USA were represented among the donors. CD4+ T cells were enriched by magnetic negative selection; naive cells were then positively selected on CD45RA, and the negative fraction formed the memory subset. After blood collection by leukapheresis, PBMCs were isolated using Ficoll-Histopaque density gradient centrifugation and then cryopreserved in the vapor phase of liquid nitrogen. Purity and quantity of every magnetically sorted T cell population were checked by analytical flow cytometry. Each sorted fraction had its genomic DNA isolated and then quantified by UV absorbance on a Nanodrop 2000c.

The specimen sequenced was naive CD4+ T cells sorted from blood. The sample's cell subset or site label, decoded: CD45RA+ positively selected. The chain is assembled from TRBV29-1 and TRBJ2-7; the D gene cannot be named for sure. The clonotype was recovered from a man between 18 and 29 years old in good health. Read as DNA, the sequence is TGCAGCGTTTCCTCGACCTCCTACGAGCAGTACTTC. Its protein product is CSVSSTSYEQYF.